The clone carrying this T cell receptor beta chain was recorded many times. The antigen remains undetermined. This CDR3 comprises 16 residues. The germline V gene encodes CDR1 SGHTA and CDR2 FQGTGA. Trimming stripped 1 base from V and 4 bases from J, with 15 bases between. These data originate in a study of T cells in Graves' hyperthyroidism and ophthalmopathy. Authors of the study amplified TCR beta CDR3 regions from RNA transcripts. The TCR CDR3 first-round RT-PCR relied on the HTBI primer set. TCRdb analysed the multiplex PCR reads with MiXCR anew, one entry per CDR3 protein. This sample yields 300,000 to 450,000 distinct CDR3 sequences, of which approximately 13% are seen a single time; more than 9.5% belongs to the top ten. The study, taken as a whole, reports: Researchers report that a 13 V-J model separated ophthalmopathy from stable hyperthyroidism.

This chain links TRBV7-3 with TRBJ2-3; possible D gene TRBD2, 5 bases. The receptor was derived from a woman aged 55-70 years with Graves' hyperthyroidism. Sequencing was done on a sample of blood. CDR3 in amino acids: CASSLNVAWTADTQYF. The CDR3, as DNA: TGTGCCAGCAGCTTAAACGTAGCGTGGACGGCAGATACGCAGTATTTT. The complete variable domain, with remaining parts taken from reference TRBV7-3 and TRBJ2-3, reads GAGVSQTPSNKVTEKGKYVELRCDPISGHTALYWYRQSLGQGPEFLIYFQGTGAADDSGLPNDRFFAVRPEGSVSTLKIQRTERGDSAVYLCASSLNVAWTADTQYFGPGTRLTVL.